Presented here are 17 T cell receptor beta chains from one specimen sequenced in a study of identical twins' blood T cells. TCRdb analysed the 5' RACE reads with MiXCR anew, one entry per CDR3 protein. This table has 300,000 to 400,000 distinct CDR3 sequences, under 30% appearing once. The sample taken for sequencing was PBMCs. The receptors come from a woman aged 18-50 years in good health.

This clonotype was counted at least ten times. The V gene is TRBV19, the J gene TRBJ2-1; the D is unclear. The CDR3 extends over 14 amino acids. The germline gives CDR1 LNHDA, CDR2 SQIVND (reference sequence). Trimming shortened V by 5 bases and J by 2 bases, and 10 bases separated the two germline ends. CDR3 in DNA: TGTGCCAGTAGTCCAGGTGGGACCTACAATGAGCAGTTCTTC. It codes for CASSPGGTYNEQFF.

This clonotype occurred a few times. The chain recombines TRBV14 with TRBJ1-1; D unclear. Germline values: CDR1 SGHDN, CDR2 FVKESK. The CDR3 runs 14 residues. V was clipped by 4 bases and J by 4 bases, with 13 bases between them. The CDR3 loop is CASSRSLGATEAFF. The CDR3 nucleotides are TGTGCCAGCAGCCGGTCCCTAGGTGCCACTGAAGCTTTCTTT. Combining the CDR3 with reference TRBV14 and TRBJ1-1 gives the whole variable domain EAGVTQFPSHSVIEKGQTVTLRCDPISGHDNLYWYRRVMGKEIKFLLHFVKESKQDESGMPNNRFLAERTGGTYSTLKVQPAELEDSGVYFCASSRSLGATEAFFGQGTRLTVV.

The chain is built from TRBV19 and TRBJ2-6; no reliable D call. Trimming took off 6 bases at V and 0 bases at J, with 9 bases between the two ends. The CDR3 contains 15 residues. Looked up from germline, CDR1 is LNHDA and CDR2 is SQIVND (reference sequence). Here the CDR3 reads CASRISSSGANVLTF. DNA for the CDR3: TGTGCCAGTAGGATCAGCAGCTCTGGGGCCAACGTCCTGACTTTC.

The chain joins TRBV9 to TRBJ2-3; TRBD2 aligns across 11 bases. CDR3 size: 18 residues. Per the germline V gene, CDR1 is SGDLS and CDR2 is YYNGEE. Trimming at V came to 4 bases and at J to 5 bases, leaving 15 bases not matched to a gene. The CDR3 sequence is CASSHRIMTSGDRDTQYF. As DNA, the CDR3 is TGTGCCAGCAGCCACCGCATCATGACTAGCGGGGACAGAGATACGCAGTATTTT. The whole variable domain, remainder taken from reference TRBV9 and TRBJ2-3, is DSGVTQTPKHLITATGQRVTLRCSPRSGDLSVYWYQQSLDQGLQFLIQYYNGEERAKGNILERFSAQQFPDLHSELNLSSLELGDSALYFCASSHRIMTSGDRDTQYFGPGTRLTVL.

Ten or more counts support this clonotype. This rearrangement joins TRBV6-4 to TRBJ2-2, with TRBD2 as a possible D gene (6 bases). CDR1 is MRHNA and CDR2 is SNTAGT in the germline V gene. The length of the CDR3 is 14 residues. Trimming removed 6 bases from V and 4 bases from J, with 12 bases in between. CDR3: CASRREGGTGELFF. In nucleotides, the CDR3 is TGTGCCAGCAGAAGAGAGGGAGGCACCGGGGAGCTGTTTTTT.

The chain joins TRBV30 to TRBJ1-2, with no clear D. The CDR3 runs 12 residues. V was shortened by 3 bases and J by 4 bases, with 9 bases between the two germline ends. Germline-derived CDR1 and CDR2 are GTSNPN and SVGIG (reference sequence). The CDR3 sequence is CAWRDHGYGYTF. DNA of the CDR3: TGTGCCTGGAGGGATCACGGCTATGGCTACACCTTC.

This clonotype showed up just a few times. This rearrangement joins TRBV5-1 to TRBJ2-3; D not certain. The V gene's germline CDR1 is SGHRS and CDR2 YFSETQ. The ends were cut back, 2 bases at V and 4 bases at J, with 8 bases in the middle. The CDR3 is 13 residues long. In DNA, the CDR3 is TGCGCCAGCAGCTTTTCAGGACCAGATACGCAGTATTTT. It codes for CASSFSGPDTQYF.

This clonotype was counted only a few times. The genes are TRBV2 and TRBJ1-5; maybe TRBD1 (5 bases). Germline V CDR1 and CDR2: SNHLY, FYNNEI. The CDR3 extends over 14 amino acids. V lost 7 bases to trimming and J lost 3 bases, with 13 bases between them. The CDR3 is CASTSPGVNQPQHF. CDR3 coding DNA: TGTGCCAGCACCTCACCGGGGGTCAATCAGCCCCAGCATTTT.

The V and J genes are TRBV6-5 and TRBJ1-1, with D possibly matching TRBD1 (5 bases). Germline V gene data show CDR1 as MNHEY and CDR2 as SVGAGI. CDR3 length equals 13 residues. Trimming shortened V by 3 bases and J by 3 bases, and 8 bases separated the two germline ends. The DNA of the CDR3 is TGTGCCAGCAGTTATGGGGCGCACACTGAAGCTTTCTTT. Translating gives CASSYGAHTEAFF.

This clonotype turned up a few times. At one of its ends the junction is not consistent with the germline gene, which may arise from a read error. The chain carries TRBV20-1 and TRBJ1-5; D is perhaps TRBD1 (6 bases). The length of the CDR3 is 14 residues. Germline CDR1 and CDR2: DFQATT and SNEGSKA (reference sequence). The CDR3 region is CSGQRGGGDHPQHF. The CDR3 nucleotides are TGCAGTGGCCAAAGAGGAGGGGGTGATCATCCCCAGCATTTT.

J is TRBJ1-5 and V is TRBV3-1; D ambiguous. The CDR3 covers 13 residues. Germline V gene data show CDR1 as LGHDT and CDR2 as YNNKEL (reference sequence). V was clipped by 5 bases and J by 5 bases, with 10 bases between them. CDR3 nucleotide sequence: TGTGCCAGCAGCTTCCCTGGGGATCAGCCCCAGCATTTT. It translates to CASSFPGDQPQHF.

V and J are TRBV20-1 and TRBJ2-1, with TRBD1 as a possible D gene (6 bases). The V end was cut by 2 bases, the J end by 8 bases, with 16 bases between. Germline V gene sequence: CDR1 DFQATT, CDR2 SNEGSKA (reference sequence). The length of the CDR3 is 14 residues. The CDR3 loop is CSARRTAQQDEQFF. DNA for the CDR3: TGCAGTGCTAGACGGACAGCTCAACAAGATGAGCAGTTCTTC.

V is TRBV20-1 and J is TRBJ1-6; 8 nucleotides line up with TRBD1. This CDR3 comprises 14 residues. Unmatched junction bases numbered 5, after V lost 1 base and J lost 9 bases. Germline V CDR1 and CDR2: DFQATT, SNEGSKA (reference sequence). CDR3 in amino acids: CSARVPGGLSPLHF. In DNA form, the CDR3 reads TGCAGTGCTAGAGTTCCAGGGGGCCTTTCACCCCTCCACTTT.

This clonotype was observed at least ten times. The chain combines TRBV20-1 with TRBJ2-3; no reliable D call. Trimming stripped 3 bases from V and 0 bases from J, with 10 bases between. The CDR3 totals 14 residues. The germline V gene has CDR1 DFQATT and CDR2 SNEGSKA (reference sequence). The CDR3 sequence is CSASGSFSTDTQYF. CDR3 nucleotide sequence: TGCAGTGCTAGTGGTTCCTTTAGCACAGATACGCAGTATTTT.

This clonotype was seen more than once but under ten times. This rearrangement joins TRBV12-3 or TRBV12-4 to TRBJ2-3; D might be TRBD1 (5 bases). The germline V and J ends were trimmed by 3 bases and 4 bases, with 11 bases remaining between them. This CDR3 has 14 amino acids. As DNA, the CDR3 is TGTGCCAGCAGTTTCGAAACAGGCTCAGATACGCAGTATTTT. Encoded protein: CASSFETGSDTQYF.

The gene calls are TRBV3-1 and TRBJ2-3, with TRBD2 as a possible D gene (6 bases). Germline V gene sequence: CDR1 LGHDT, CDR2 YNNKEL (reference sequence). Trimming pared 1 base from V and 4 bases from J, leaving 15 bases between. The CDR3 is 16 amino acids. CDR3 sequence (DNA): TGTGCCAGCAGCCAAGCCGAACTAGCTACGCCAGATACGCAGTATTTT. This encodes CASSQAELATPDTQYF.

The V call is TRBV6-6, the J call TRBJ2-7, with 9 bases matching TRBD1. Germline CDR1 reads MNHNY; CDR2 reads SVGAGI (reference sequence). Trimming took 7 bases from V and 4 from J; bases not matched to a gene: 8. The CDR3 sequence is 14 residues long. The CDR3 DNA sequence: TGTGCCAGCATTGGACGGGACAGGGTTTACGAGCAGTACTTC. Translating gives CASIGRDRVYEQYF.